This T cell receptor (beta chain) stems from a study of control samples from healthy donors and cancer patients. Assay: immunoSEQ multiplex PCR; the TCRdb copy retains only in-frame clones and omits some. The table has approximately 82,000 clones, roughly 93% seen once. This CDR3 region has 18 residues. V lost 3 bases and J lost 1, with 21 bases in between. Germline V gene sequence: CDR1 ENHRY, CDR2 SYGVKD. Sequencing was performed on blood. The chain links TRBV10-3 to TRBJ2-5; TRBD2 is a possible D gene (6 bases). The source of this sequence is a woman in her late teens or twenties in good health. The CDR3 bases are TGTGCCATCAGTGATTTGCGGGGAAGCTCCGACCGCCAAGAGACCCAGTACTTC. This gives the protein CAISDLRGSSDRQETQYF.